Below are 23 T cell receptor beta chains sequenced from a single sample in a study of control samples from healthy donors and cancer patients. Clones were sequenced by immunoSEQ multiplex PCR, and TCRdb holds only the in-frame ones, with some missing. Of some 95,000 clones detected, over 60% appear once; the ten largest clones hold about 11%. The material sequenced was blood. Every receptor here comes from a woman in her 30s in good health.

V is TRBV6-1 and J is TRBJ1-2; possibly TRBD1 for D (5 bases). Germline V lookup: CDR1 MNHNS, CDR2 SASEGT. This CDR3 contains 15 residues. V gave up 1 base and J gave up 4 bases, with 13 bases separating them. CDR3 sequence reads: CASSEVLGGFYGYTF. The CDR3 nucleotides are TGTGCCAGCAGTGAAGTTTTGGGGGGATTCTATGGCTACACCTTC.

The J gene is TRBJ2-2, the V gene TRBV7-8; a weak D match, TRBD2 (6 bases). The length of the CDR3 is 13 residues. V lost 4 bases to trimming and J lost 7 bases, with 10 bases between them. Germline values: CDR1 SGHVS, CDR2 FQNEAQ. CDR3 DNA: TGTGCCAGCAGCTGGCGGGGCGGCGGGGAGCTGTTTTTT. Residues: CASSWRGGGELFF.

The gene calls are TRBV11-2 and TRBJ2-5; TRBD1 aligns across 8 bases. CDR1 and CDR2 from the germline V gene are SGHAT and FQNNGV. The CDR3 sequence is 18 residues long. V was clipped by 5 bases and J by 1 base; unmatched bases: 15. The CDR3 here is CASSQGAWLADSQETQYF. CDR3 nucleotides: TGTGCCAGCAGCCAGGGGGCGTGGCTAGCTGACTCCCAAGAGACCCAGTACTTC. Based on the CDR3 plus reference TRBV11-2 and TRBJ2-5, the full variable domain is EAGVAQSPRYKIIEKRQSVAFWCNPISGHATLYWYQQILGQGPKLLIQFQNNGVVDDSQLPKDRFSAERLKGVDSTLKIQPAKLEDSAVYLCASSQGAWLADSQETQYFGPGTRLLVL.

The rearrangement uses TRBV19 and TRBJ1-5; no definite D call. The CDR3 is 13 amino acids. With 1 base removed from V and 4 bases from J, the gap between germline ends came to 5 bases. Germline lookup yields CDR1 LNHDA and CDR2 SQIVND (reference sequence). The CDR3 bases are TGTGCCAGTAGTATAGCCAGTAATCAGCCCCAGCATTTT. This codes for CASSIASNQPQHF.

The V and J genes are TRBV19 and TRBJ1-4, with a weak D call TRBD1 (6 bases). This CDR3 is built from 13 residues. Between the trimmed V and J ends, which lost 8 bases and 6 bases, there was a span of 13 bases. Germline loops: CDR1 LNHDA, CDR2 SQIVND (reference sequence). CDR3 bases: TGTGCCAGTGGGCGCGGGGGGCATGAAAAACTGTTTTTT. Amino acids: CASGRGGHEKLFF.

This chain links TRBV10-3 with TRBJ2-7; possibly TRBD1 for D (6 bases). Germline V lookup: CDR1 ENHRY, CDR2 SYGVKD. CDR3 length: 14 residues. V lost 4 bases, J lost 0 bases, and 10 bases lay in between. Written as DNA, the CDR3 is TGTGCCATCAGTGGGACAGAGCTCTCCTACGAGCAGTACTTC. Protein sequence: CAISGTELSYEQYF.

This chain connects TRBV27 to TRBJ2-6, with 10 bases identical to TRBD1. CDR3 length: 18 residues. The trim removed 6 bases at V and 0 bases at J, leaving 8 bases unmatched. In germline, CDR1 is MNHEY, CDR2 SMNVEV (reference sequence). Here the CDR3 reads CASSPRTGGISGANVLTF. CDR3 nucleotide sequence: TGTGCCAGCAGCCCCAGGACAGGGGGTATCTCTGGGGCCAACGTCCTGACTTTC.

This clone was counted only a few times. The V and J genes are TRBV7-2 and TRBJ1-5, with 10 bases aligning to TRBD1. Germline CDR1 and CDR2: SGHTA and FQGNSA. The CDR3 sequence is 15 residues long. V was clipped by 3 bases and J by 6 bases; unmatched bases: 5. The DNA for the CDR3 is TGTGCCAGCAGCTTTTGGACAGGGGGAGGTCAGCCCCAGCATTTT. The encoded protein is CASSFWTGGGQPQHF.

The chain employs TRBV6-5 and TRBJ2-1; the D gene is possibly TRBD1 (6 bases). V lost 6 bases and J lost 9, with 12 bases in between. The CDR3 runs to 12 residues. Germline lookup yields CDR1 MNHEY and CDR2 SVGAGI. As DNA, the CDR3 is TGTGCCAGCAGCCCCAGGGGTCTTGAGCAGTTCTTC. Its translation is CASSPRGLEQFF.

This chain joins TRBV5-5 and TRBJ2-7; no clear D gene. Trimming stripped 4 bases from V and 5 bases from J, with 7 bases between. Germline lookup yields CDR1 SGHKS and CDR2 YYEKEE (reference sequence). CDR3 length: 11 residues. Here the CDR3 DNA reads TGTGCCAGCAGCATCATCCACGAGCAGTACTTC. It yields the protein CASSIIHEQYF.

This clone was seen once. The junction differs from germline at one of its ends, possibly a read error. The chain combines TRBV3-1 (or the pseudogene TRBV3-2) with TRBJ2-7; D might be TRBD2 (6 bases). The germline V gene encodes CDR1 LGHDT and CDR2 YNNKEL (reference sequence). This CDR3 is 14 amino acids long. This chain's CDR3 is CAGSQGGISYEQYF. CDR3 sequence (DNA): TGTGCCGGCAGCCAAGGCGGGATCTCCTACGAGCAGTACTTC.

The chain couples TRBV11-2 to TRBJ2-3; no reliable D call. V lost 3 bases and J 0 bases, leaving 10 bases between the germline ends. Germline CDR1 reads SGHAT; CDR2 reads FQNNGV. CDR3 length: 15 amino acids. The CDR3 loop is CASSFAAPSTDTQYF. The CDR3 region has the DNA TGTGCCAGCAGCTTCGCGGCCCCTAGCACAGATACGCAGTATTTT. The full variable domain, its missing parts supplied by reference TRBV11-2 and TRBJ2-3, is EAGVAQSPRYKIIEKRQSVAFWCNPISGHATLYWYQQILGQGPKLLIQFQNNGVVDDSQLPKDRFSAERLKGVDSTLKIQPAKLEDSAVYLCASSFAAPSTDTQYFGPGTRLTVL.

The chain recombines TRBV5-6 with TRBJ1-2, with 10 bases lining up with TRBD1. CDR1 and CDR2 (germline): SGHDT, YYEEEE. V trimming: 4 bases; J trimming: 8 bases; junction bases outside the gene matches: 17. The CDR3 totals 17 residues. CDR3 sequence: CASSPLGGGTGAFGYTF. The CDR3, as DNA: TGTGCCAGCAGCCCGCTGGGAGGCGGGACAGGGGCTTTCGGCTACACCTTC.

This clone was seen only once. The rearrangement links TRBV19 to TRBJ2-5; 9 bases align to TRBD2. Germline CDR1 LNHDA, CDR2 SQIVND (reference sequence). J gave up 4 bases and V 1 base, and 13 bases lay outside the gene matches. This CDR3 comprises 18 residues. CDR3 in DNA: TGTGCCAGTAGTATAGCTCGCGGGGGGGCCAGATTCGGAGAGACCCAGTACTTC. Translating it yields CASSIARGGARFGETQYF.

CDR3 nucleotides: TGTGCCAGCAGCTTAGACATGGGCAGGAACACTGAAGCTTTCTTT. Its protein product is CASSLDMGRNTEAFF. The chain combines TRBV7-2 with TRBJ1-1; no reliable D call. Germline CDR1 and CDR2: SGHTA and FQGNSA. CDR3 length equals 15 residues. The V end lost 1 base, the J end lost 1 base, and 10 bases lay between the germline ends.

V gene TRBV6-6 combines with J gene TRBJ2-1; D call uncertain. This CDR3 comprises 14 residues. Between the trimmed V and J ends, which lost 0 bases and 4 bases, there was a span of 7 bases. CDR1 MNHNY and CDR2 SVGAGI come from the germline V gene (reference sequence). In DNA form, the CDR3 reads TGTGCCAGCAGTTACTCCAAGCCATACAATGAGCAGTTCTTC. Its protein product is CASSYSKPYNEQFF.

The rearrangement joins TRBV7-8 to TRBJ1-2, with TRBD1 matching 11 bases. The CDR3 has 14 amino acids. Germline CDR1 SGHVS, CDR2 FQNEAQ. V gave up 5 bases and J gave up 2 bases; unmatched junction bases: 1. CDR3: CASSRDRGNYGYTF. CDR3 in DNA: TGTGCCAGCAGCCGGGACAGGGGGAACTATGGCTACACCTTC.

This chain connects TRBV6-5 to TRBJ2-7; 9 nucleotides align to TRBD1. CDR3 length: 12 amino acids. The J segment lost 7 bases and the V segment lost 8 bases, leaving 6 bases of the junction unmatched. Per germline, CDR1 MNHEY and CDR2 SVGAGI. In nucleotides, the CDR3 is TGTGCCAGCCGGGACAGGGTGGAAGAGCAGTACTTC. Translation: CASRDRVEEQYF.

V gene TRBV12-3 or TRBV12-4 combines with J gene TRBJ2-5; possible D gene TRBD1, 5 bases. The ends were cut back, 10 bases at V and 2 bases at J, with 11 bases in the middle. This CDR3 has 12 amino acids. The DNA for the CDR3 is TGTGCCACCAAACAGGATCAAGAGACCCAGTACTTC. This sequence encodes CATKQDQETQYF.

The rearrangement uses TRBV10-2 and TRBJ2-3; 8 nucleotides line up with TRBD2. The germline V gene encodes CDR1 WSHSY and CDR2 SAAADI. The CDR3 is made up of 14 amino acids. V shed 6 bases, J shed 3 bases, and the junction held 5 bases outside the gene matches. The CDR3 loop is CASRLAARTDTQYF. CDR3 bases: TGCGCCAGCAGACTAGCGGCCCGGACAGATACGCAGTATTTT.

The genes are TRBV7-2 and TRBJ1-2, with 9 bases aligning to TRBD1. Trimming cost V 5 bases and J 7 bases; bases outside gene matches: 5. This CDR3 contains 13 residues. Germline CDR1 SGHTA, CDR2 FQGNSA. CDR3 loop: CASSQDRGSGYTF. The CDR3 DNA is TGTGCCAGCAGCCAGGACAGGGGAAGTGGCTACACCTTC.

This chain connects TRBV5-1 to TRBJ2-2; D remains ambiguous. V lost 4 bases to trimming and J lost 4 bases, with 14 bases between them. From germline, CDR1 is SGHRS and CDR2 YFSETQ. CDR3 length equals 15 residues. Here the CDR3 DNA reads TGCGCCAGCAGCGGAAGTGTGGCAACCACCGGGGAGCTGTTTTTT. Translated, it gives CASSGSVATTGELFF.

This chain links TRBV7-2 with TRBJ2-7; D gene uncertain. Germline values: CDR1 SGHTA, CDR2 FQGNSA. The CDR3 loop spans 14 amino acids. Trimming removed 1 base at V and 2 bases at J, with 9 bases between. The CDR3 reads CASSLVAATYEQYF. CDR3 DNA sequence: TGTGCCAGCAGCTTAGTCGCGGCCACCTACGAGCAGTACTTC.